One TCR beta chain is described in this entry. The target antigen is unknown. These data are taken from a study of cytomegalovirus exposure and HLA in healthy donors. The study's findings and limits: Prior analysis indicated that the majority of TCR beta V segments exhibited productivity approximately 87% or approximately 30% of the time.

Primers: 60 Vbeta forward and 13 Jbeta reverse. Generated by immunoSEQ multiplex PCR, the TCRdb table keeps only in-frame clones and is missing some. The sample carries about 140,000 clones, 65% to 80% recorded once. The receptor comes from a human donor in good health. The sample consisted of PBMCs.

CDR3 coding DNA: TGTGCCAGCAGCTTAGGTCGGGGGGCAGTCAACAATGAGCAGTTCTTC. This codes for CASSLGRGAVNNEQFF. The chain combines TRBV7-8 with TRBJ2-1; possibly TRBD2 for D (7 bases). CDR3 length: 16 residues. The V gene's germline CDR1 is SGHVS and CDR2 FQNEAQ. Trimming left V 1 base short and J 5 bases short, with 15 bases between.